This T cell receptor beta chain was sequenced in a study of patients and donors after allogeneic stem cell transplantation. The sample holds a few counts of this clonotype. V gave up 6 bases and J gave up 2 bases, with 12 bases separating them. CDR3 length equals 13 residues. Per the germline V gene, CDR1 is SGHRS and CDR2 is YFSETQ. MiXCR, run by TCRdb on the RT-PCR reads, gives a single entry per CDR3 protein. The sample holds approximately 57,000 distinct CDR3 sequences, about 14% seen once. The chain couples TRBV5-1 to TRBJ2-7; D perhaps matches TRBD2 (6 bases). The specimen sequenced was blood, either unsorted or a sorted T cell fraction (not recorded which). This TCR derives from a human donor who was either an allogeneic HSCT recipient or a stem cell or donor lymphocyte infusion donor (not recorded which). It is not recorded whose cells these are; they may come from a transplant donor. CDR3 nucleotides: TGCGCCAGCACGGGGGATTCGCCCTACGAGCAGTACTTC. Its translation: CASTGDSPYEQYF.